The rows below give T cell receptor beta chains drawn from one sample of a study of T cells in Graves' hyperthyroidism and ophthalmopathy. TCRdb passed the multiplex PCR reads through MiXCR, listing each CDR3 protein once. The repertoire holds roughly 400,000 distinct CDR3 sequences, 15% to 19% seen once, with roughly 25% in the top ten. The specimen was blood. These receptors originate from a young woman with Graves' hyperthyroidism that later progressed to Graves' ophthalmopathy. The CDR3 runs from the conserved cysteine through the conserved F or W. The order of the fields is J gene, V gene, CDR3 protein.

J: TRBJ2-7; V: TRBV6-2/TRBV6-3; CDR3: CASTLTGTSGVRYEQYF
J: TRBJ2-3; V: TRBV20-1; CDR3: CSARDLLGGYTDTQYF
J: TRBJ2-3; V: TRBV28; CDR3: CASSLVVPPDTQYF
J: TRBJ2-1; V: TRBV4-1; CDR3: CASSQDRGTEQFF
J: TRBJ2-1; V: TRBV28; CDR3: CASSPPSGNHNEQFF
J: TRBJ2-1; V: TRBV2; CDR3: CAVLGGEQFF
J: TRBJ2-7; V: TRBV29-1; CDR3: CSVKTGTRAYEQYF
J: TRBJ2-1; V: TRBV20-1; CDR3: CSAGPSGRARYGEQFF
J: TRBJ2-7; V: TRBV7-2; CDR3: CASSLANGRAAGEQYF
J: TRBJ1-2; V: TRBV6-1; CDR3: CASSYRGGEAHGYTF
J: TRBJ2-3; V: TRBV28; CDR3: CASIPRVLPGRTQYF
J: TRBJ1-5; V: TRBV2; CDR3: CASSERTVNQPQHF